This TCR beta chain was recorded in a study of breast tumors, draining lymph nodes, adjacent tissues. Whole-study findings and limits: Tumor TCR diversity was below lymph nodes but above nontumor tissue. Tumor and nontumor repertoires were significantly more similar in luminal-like than in basal-like breast cancer. Tumor T cell lymph node origin was a supported hypothesis, not proven. The data were judged consistent with most tumor T cells coming from lymph node and expanding in tumor.

This clonotype was recorded at least ten times. The antigen remains unidentified. Germline CDR1 SGHDN, CDR2 FVKESK. The CDR3 consists of 17 residues. V lost 1 base, J lost 0 bases, and 6 bases stayed unmatched. MiXCR, applied by TCRdb to the multiplex PCR reads, yields one record per CDR3 protein. This repertoire shows 180,000 or so distinct CDR3 sequences, 30% to 35% found once; its top ten account for more than 3.5%. Axillary draining lymph nodes of breast cancer patients supplied the node samples. Sequencing was done on a sample of axillary lymph node tissue. J is TRBJ1-3 and V is TRBV14; 7 bases map to TRBD1. The receptor was derived from a female donor with breast cancer. Some clones in this sample may be carry-over from other donors' samples. CDR3 residues: CASSQVPGGISGNTIYF. As DNA, the CDR3 is TGTGCCAGCAGCCAAGTCCCAGGGGGAATCTCTGGAAACACCATATATTTT.